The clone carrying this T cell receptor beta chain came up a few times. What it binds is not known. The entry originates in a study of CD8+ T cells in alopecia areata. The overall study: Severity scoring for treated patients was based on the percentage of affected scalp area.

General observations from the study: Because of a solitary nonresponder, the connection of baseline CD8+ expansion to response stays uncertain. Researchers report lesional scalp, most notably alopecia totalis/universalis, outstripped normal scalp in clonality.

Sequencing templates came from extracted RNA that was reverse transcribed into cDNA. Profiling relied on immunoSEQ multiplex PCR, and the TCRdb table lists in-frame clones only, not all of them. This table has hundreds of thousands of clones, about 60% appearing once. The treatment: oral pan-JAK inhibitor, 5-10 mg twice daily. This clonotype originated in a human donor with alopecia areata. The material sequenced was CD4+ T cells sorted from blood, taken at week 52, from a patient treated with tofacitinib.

CDR3 sequence: CAWSVQRGLAGDNEQFF. The CDR3 region has the DNA TGTGCCTGGAGTGTACAGAGGGGACTAGCGGGAGACAATGAGCAGTTCTTC. The J gene is TRBJ2-1, the V gene TRBV30, with TRBD2 identical over 14 bases. Trimming at V came to 0 bases and at J to 5 bases, leaving 6 bases not matched to a gene. The CDR3 loop spans 17 amino acids. In germline, CDR1 is GTSNPN, CDR2 SVGIG (reference sequence).